This TCR beta chain came from a study of blood T cell repertoires in COVID-19. Study background: The origin of the acute and convalescent COVID-19 samples was the United States, Italy and Spain. PBMCs, B-cell-depleted T cells, or T cells provided the cDNA or gDNA that made up the material.

Per the authors' pipeline: Scientists estimated how many nucleated cells there were by amplifying reference gene primers. Some clones are missing from TCRdb's copy, which holds only in-frame ones; the method was immunoSEQ multiplex PCR. V, J and clone size were drawn from that table, and D and trimming were deduced from the DNA. The repertoire includes 110,000 or so clones, more than 80% of them detected once, and around 8% sits in the top ten. The trim removed 2 bases at V and 1 base at J, leaving 4 bases unmatched. Germline V gene data show CDR1 as SGHTS and CDR2 as YDEGEE. The CDR3 sequence is 15 residues long.

The chain links TRBV5-8 to TRBJ2-7; 9 positions match TRBD1. Sequences were obtained from peripheral blood. The origin of this receptor is a woman between 40 and 50 years old with acute or convalescent COVID-19. The CDR3 DNA is TGTGCCAGCAGCTTCCGGGACAGGGCTTCCTACGAGCAGTACTTC. It yields the protein CASSFRDRASYEQYF.